This TCR beta chain was found in a study of patients and donors after allogeneic stem cell transplantation. V lost 3 bases to trimming and J lost 7 bases, with 12 bases between them. Looked up from germline, CDR1 is LNHNV and CDR2 is YYDKDF (reference sequence). CDR3 length: 14 amino acids. In TCRdb, the RT-PCR reads were re-called with MiXCR into one record per CDR3 protein. This table has approximately 88,000 distinct CDR3 sequences, around 5% appearing once. There are many counts of this clonotype. The sample consisted of blood, either unsorted or a sorted T cell fraction (not recorded which). The chain uses TRBV15 and TRBJ1-4; TRBD1 might be the D (5 bases). This TCR was recovered from a human donor who was either an allogeneic HSCT recipient or a stem cell or donor lymphocyte infusion donor (not recorded which). It is not recorded whose cells these are; they may come from a transplant donor. The CDR3, as DNA: TGTGCCACCAGCAGGTTGACCGGGGGTGAAAAACTGTTTTTT. This codes for CATSRLTGGEKLFF.